Given below is one TCR beta chain in context. The antigen remains undetermined. These data belong to a study of T cell responses to AZD1222 COVID-19 vaccine. The CDR3 extends over 15 amino acids. Germline V lookup: CDR1 SGHKS, CDR2 YYEKEE (reference sequence). V lost 5 bases, J lost 2 bases, and 5 bases stayed unmatched. The table came from immunoSEQ multiplex PCR; TCRdb's copy has only in-frame clones and leaves some out. Among 100,000 or so clones, over 75% were seen once, and the ten largest hold around 3%. Study results and caveats: Clonal diversity was possibly underestimated; the donors were predominantly white British and more often female. Targets within unmutated variant regions were reportedly found for nearly half of spike-specific TCRs. The study identified only five to seven AZD1222 recipients as seropositive at baseline. At 160-218 and 743-854, vaccine-associated CD4 TCRs were dominant, and they spanned spike.

V gene TRBV5-5 combines with J gene TRBJ2-3; 10 positions match TRBD1. This TCR was sampled from an adult in good health. This specimen consisted of peripheral blood, obtained on day 0 of AZD1222 vaccination. Written as DNA, the CDR3 is TGTGCCAGCAGGGTGGGGACAGGGGACACAGATACGCAGTATTTT. This codes for CASRVGTGDTDTQYF.